This TCR beta chain was documented in a study of blood T cell repertoires in COVID-19. Study as a whole: T cells, B-cell-depleted T cells, or PBMCs supplied cDNA or gDNA.

As processed by the authors: From reference gene primer amplification, estimates of nucleated cell counts were derived. Some clones are missing from TCRdb's copy, which holds only in-frame ones; the method was immunoSEQ multiplex PCR. D and trimming were read from the DNA, whereas the V and J calls and clone size are those reported in that table. Among about 130,000 clones listed, about 89% were seen once. CDR3 length equals 17 residues. Germline V lookup: CDR1 MDHEN, CDR2 SYDVKM. Between the trimmed V and J ends, which lost 2 bases and 1 base, there was a span of 15 bases. The chain is built from TRBV28 and TRBJ1-5; weak D call: TRBD1 (5 bases). The receptor's source is a man aged 55 to 69 with COVID-19, enrolled during active disease. Source material: peripheral blood. The CDR3 DNA follows: TGTGCCAGCAGTTTAGTAAGGGGAAGTGGGAGCAATCAGCCCCAGCATTTT. This codes for CASSLVRGSGSNQPQHF.